The entry that follows covers one T cell receptor beta chain sequence. Its specificity is unknown. Trimming left V 0 bases short and J 5 bases short, with 8 bases between. Germline V gives CDR1 DFQATT, CDR2 SNEGSKA (reference sequence). The CDR3 loop spans 12 amino acids. These data originate in a study of CD8 T cells in Susac syndrome. Random hexamers primed reverse transcription of about 0.45 to 1 ug RNA. TCR beta CDR3 was amplified by immunoSEQ covering 54 Vbeta and 13 Jbeta. Each CDR3 protein is one row after TCRdb ran MiXCR on the immunoSEQ multiplex PCR reads. This sample has about 300,000 distinct CDR3 sequences; 89% occur once, and the top ten carry roughly 0.2%. Sequencing of TCR beta was carried out in blood CD8+ and CD4+ T cells. Bulk CD8+ and CD4+ cells came from magnetic negative isolation; CD8+ TEMRA by FACS. Findings and limits, study-wide: Individuals included in the TCR sequencing and HLA analysis were acknowledged by the study to be relatively few in number.

The material sequenced was CD8+ T cells from PBMCs. The rearrangement uses TRBV20-1 and TRBJ2-7, with D possibly matching TRBD1 (6 bases). The origin of this receptor is a human donor with multiple sclerosis. The CDR3 DNA reads as TGCAGTGCTAGAGATCAGGGGAACGAGCAGTACTTC. It codes for CSARDQGNEQYF.